Following are 24 T cell receptor beta chains from one sample sequenced in a study of OX40 agonist ivuxolimab in advanced cancers. Measured with immunoSEQ multiplex PCR; TCRdb has only the in-frame clones, and not every one. The sample has 48,000 or so clones, roughly 83% seen once. Sequenced material: CD4+ or CD8+ T cells sorted from blood, taken in a trial of the OX40 agonist ivuxolimab. These receptors came from an adult with an advanced solid tumor such as melanoma, head and neck, liver or kidney cancer.

This sequence joins TRBV7-9 and TRBJ1-2; D might be TRBD1 (5 bases). Trimming stripped 5 bases from V and 5 bases from J, with 12 bases between. The CDR3 is 13 amino acids. Germline V gene data show CDR1 as SEHNR and CDR2 as FQNEAQ (reference sequence). CDR3 DNA: TGTGCCAGCAGCGTGGGGACGGCTTATGGCTACACCTTC. It specifies CASSVGTAYGYTF.

The V and J genes are TRBV4-2 and TRBJ2-5; 11 nucleotides agree with TRBD2. The DNA end is a closer match to TRBJ2-7, so the J assignment may be wrong. This CDR3 spans 16 amino acids. Germline V lookup: CDR1 LGHNA, CDR2 YNFKEQ. CDR3 sequence (DNA): TGTGCCAGCAGCCAAGTTATAGCGGGAGGGGCCTACGAGCAGTACTTC. Residues: CASSQVIAGGAYEQYF.

The CDR3 coding sequence is TGTGCCAGCAGTGACCCCGGGACGAACACTGAAGCTTTCTTT. As protein: CASSDPGTNTEAFF. This sequence joins TRBV6-1 and TRBJ1-1; a weak D match, TRBD1 (5 bases). V shed 3 bases and J shed 1 base, with 9 bases lying between them. CDR3 length: 14 amino acids. CDR1 is MNHNS and CDR2 is SASEGT in the germline V gene.

This rearrangement joins TRBV27 to TRBJ2-3; D uncertain. V shed 2 bases and J shed 2 bases, with 11 bases lying between them. The CDR3 contains 15 residues. Germline CDR1 reads MNHEY; CDR2 reads SMNVEV (reference sequence). CDR3 nucleotide sequence: TGTGCCAGCAGTTTAAGACAATTCAACACAGATACGCAGTATTTT. This codes for CASSLRQFNTDTQYF.

This chain uses TRBV9 with TRBJ2-5; maybe TRBD2 (5 bases). Trimming removed 3 bases from V and 3 bases from J, with 9 bases in between. This CDR3 has 13 amino acids. CDR1 and CDR2 (germline): SGDLS, YYNGEE. The CDR3 sequence is CASSETGKETQYF. CDR3 sequence (DNA): TGTGCCAGCAGCGAGACCGGGAAAGAGACCCAGTACTTC. Variable domain in full (rest from reference TRBV9 and TRBJ2-5): DSGVTQTPKHLITATGQRVTLRCSPRSGDLSVYWYQQSLDQGLQFLIQYYNGEERAKGNILERFSAQQFPDLHSELNLSSLELGDSALYFCASSETGKETQYFGPGTRLLVL.

This chain uses TRBV30 with TRBJ2-7; 7 bases map to TRBD1. V was clipped by 2 bases and J by 5 bases; unmatched bases: 6. CDR3 length equals 13 residues. Germline CDR1 reads GTSNPN; CDR2 reads SVGIG (reference sequence). CDR3 in DNA: TGTGCCTGGAGTCTCCGACAGGGTAACGAGCAGTACTTC. It codes for CAWSLRQGNEQYF.

The chain is built from TRBV19 and TRBJ2-3; weak D call: TRBD1 (6 bases). V lost 4 bases to trimming and J lost 2 bases, with 10 bases between them. The V gene's germline CDR1 is LNHDA and CDR2 SQIVND (reference sequence). This CDR3 comprises 14 residues. CDR3 DNA: TGTGCCAGTAGTAGTCCAGGGGACACAGATACGCAGTATTTT. Protein product: CASSSPGDTDTQYF. Filled out from reference TRBV19 and TRBJ2-3, the complete variable domain reads DGGITQSPKYLFRKEGQNVTLSCEQNLNHDAMYWYRQDPGQGLRLIYYSQIVNDFQKGDIAEGYSVSREKKESFPLTVTSAQKNPTAFYLCASSSPGDTDTQYFGPGTRLTVL.

This sequence joins TRBV9 and TRBJ2-3; D is undetermined. This CDR3 has 14 residues. The V gene lost 0 bases and the J gene lost 0 bases, with 5 bases spanning the gap. Germline-derived CDR1 and CDR2 are SGDLS and YYNGEE. Here the CDR3 reads CASSVDQSTDTQYF. The DNA for the CDR3 is TGTGCCAGCAGCGTAGACCAGAGCACAGATACGCAGTATTTT.

V gene TRBV11-2 combines with J gene TRBJ2-3; the D is unclear. The V gene lost 4 bases and the J gene lost 6 bases, with 8 bases spanning the gap. The CDR3 consists of 12 residues. Germline CDR1 is SGHAT and CDR2 is FQNNGV. The CDR3 DNA sequence: TGTGCCAGCAGCTCCACCGGGGATACGCAGTATTTT. Translated: CASSSTGDTQYF.

V and J are TRBV27 and TRBJ2-7, with a tentative D call TRBD2 (6 bases). The CDR3 consists of 15 residues. With 3 bases removed from V and 2 bases from J, the gap between germline ends came to 14 bases. Looked up from germline, CDR1 is MNHEY and CDR2 is SMNVEV (reference sequence). The CDR3 bases are TGTGCCAGCAGTTTTTTAGCGGTGGGGACCTACGAGCAGTACTTC. This translates into CASSFLAVGTYEQYF.

The J gene is TRBJ2-1, the V gene TRBV18; 7 bases are a match to TRBD2. This CDR3 has 16 amino acids. After removal of 3 bases from V and 7 bases from J, the junction contained 12 bases not matched to a gene. Germline V lookup: CDR1 KGHSH, CDR2 LQKENI. DNA of the CDR3: TGTGCCAGCTCACCCGGGCAATTGGCGGGAGTTAATGAGCAGTTCTTC. Amino acids: CASSPGQLAGVNEQFF.

The chain combines TRBV2 with TRBJ2-3; D is possibly TRBD1 (6 bases). Trimming left V 6 bases short and J 6 bases short, with 16 bases between. CDR3 length: 14 amino acids. Germline V gene data show CDR1 as SNHLY and CDR2 as FYNNEI. CDR3 sequence: CASSRTVVGDTQYF. CDR3 in DNA: TGTGCCAGCAGCCGGACAGTGGTGGGGGATACGCAGTATTTT.

The V gene is TRBV11-2, the J gene TRBJ1-4, with a tentative D call TRBD1 (5 bases). This CDR3 has 16 residues. In germline, CDR1 is SGHAT, CDR2 FQNNGV. Trimming removed 4 bases at V and 0 bases at J, with 12 bases between. DNA of the CDR3: TGTGCCAGCAGCTCAGGGACCTTTCCAACTAATGAAAAACTGTTTTTT. Translated: CASSSGTFPTNEKLFF.

V and J are TRBV5-1 and TRBJ1-4; 8 bases fit TRBD1. The CDR3 consists of 18 residues. Germline V gives CDR1 SGHRS, CDR2 YFSETQ. With 0 bases clipped from V and 3 bases from J, the junction kept 10 bases outside the gene matches. This CDR3 reads CASSLGGTGSGSNEKLFF. The CDR3 nucleotides read TGCGCCAGCAGCTTGGGGGGGACAGGTTCCGGCTCTAATGAAAAACTGTTTTTT.

The chain employs TRBV25-1 and TRBJ2-7; tentative D call: TRBD1 (5 bases). CDR3 length: 14 residues. Trimming pared 7 bases from V and 0 bases from J, leaving 13 bases between. The V gene's germline CDR1 is MGHDK and CDR2 SYGVNS. CDR3 loop: CASIGQGSSYEQYF. CDR3 nucleotide sequence: TGTGCCAGCATAGGGCAGGGCAGCTCCTACGAGCAGTACTTC.

The chain combines TRBV7-2 with TRBJ2-3, with D possibly being TRBD1 (6 bases). This CDR3 has 12 residues. Deletions cut 6 bases from V and 7 bases from J, with 11 bases between. Germline CDR1 and CDR2: SGHTA and FQGNSA. The CDR3 region is CASSTGSYTQYF. The CDR3 DNA reads as TGTGCCAGCAGTACAGGGTCATATACGCAGTATTTT.

The rearrangement joins TRBV9 to TRBJ2-3; maybe TRBD2 (6 bases). Trimming cost V 0 bases and J 1 base, with 9 bases left between them. The CDR3 extends over 15 amino acids. Germline loops: CDR1 SGDLS, CDR2 YYNGEE. The DNA for the CDR3 is TGTGCCAGCAGCGTAGATCCTAGCGGCACAGATACGCAGTATTTT. It encodes CASSVDPSGTDTQYF.

This chain uses TRBV2 with TRBJ2-1, with 8 positions matching TRBD1. From germline, CDR1 is SNHLY and CDR2 FYNNEI. This CDR3 spans 13 amino acids. With V trimmed by 6 bases and J by 4 bases, 2 bases remained unmatched. The CDR3 DNA reads TGTGCCAGCAGGCGGACAGGGTACAATGAGCAGTTCTTC. It codes for CASRRTGYNEQFF.

The chain uses TRBV11-2 and TRBJ1-6; no clear D. V dropped 6 bases and J dropped 6 bases, with 21 bases sitting between them. The V gene's germline CDR1 is SGHAT and CDR2 FQNNGV. The CDR3 contains 17 residues. The CDR3 DNA is TGTGCCAGCAGAAAAGTGGGAGGCACGCCCGTTAATTCACCCCTCCACTTT. Encoded protein: CASRKVGGTPVNSPLHF.

The chain is built from TRBV9 and TRBJ2-3, with 12 nucleotides matching TRBD2. The CDR3 is made up of 16 amino acids. CDR1 SGDLS and CDR2 YYNGEE come from the germline V gene. Trimming took 3 bases from V and 2 from J; bases not matched to a gene: 4. The CDR3 loop reads CASSATSGGLTDTQYF. The DNA for the CDR3 is TGTGCCAGCAGCGCGACTAGCGGGGGACTCACAGATACGCAGTATTTT.

The chain uses TRBV7-8 and TRBJ2-7; perhaps TRBD2 as D (6 bases). Germline V gives CDR1 SGHVS, CDR2 FQNEAQ. CDR3 size: 15 residues. V gave up 1 base and J gave up 4 bases, with 14 bases separating them. CDR3 amino acids: CASSLGAVGGYEQYF. The DNA for the CDR3 is TGTGCCAGCAGCTTAGGAGCCGTGGGGGGTTACGAGCAGTACTTC. Looking up the rest from reference TRBV7-8 and TRBJ2-7 gives the full variable domain: GAGVSQSPRYKVAKRGQDVALRCDPISGHVSLFWYQQALGQGPEFLTYFQNEAQLDKSGLPSDRFFAERPEGSVSTLKIQRTQQEDSAVYLCASSLGAVGGYEQYFGPGTRLTVT.

The J gene is TRBJ1-2, the V gene TRBV19; D call uncertain. Germline CDR1 reads LNHDA; CDR2 reads SQIVND (reference sequence). V was pared by 4 bases and J by 8 bases, with 29 bases between. The length of the CDR3 is 18 residues. For the CDR3, the DNA is TGTGCCAGTAGTAATCCCTCCTCTCGTGGGGAGAGCTTGGGGGGCTACACCTTC. Protein sequence: CASSNPSSRGESLGGYTF.

This chain joins TRBV7-9 and TRBJ1-6; 8 bases line up with TRBD1. Germline CDR1 SEHNR, CDR2 FQNEAQ (reference sequence). The V gene end was trimmed by 8 bases and the J gene end by 8 bases; junction bases not matched to a gene: 8. The CDR3 consists of 14 residues. The CDR3 reads CASASDRADSPLHF. DNA for the CDR3: TGTGCCAGCGCATCGGACAGGGCCGATTCACCCCTCCACTTT.

This clone showed up just once. The V and J genes are TRBV6-5 and TRBJ1-2; unclear D gene. CDR3 length: 15 amino acids. V lost 0 bases to trimming and J lost 2 bases, with 10 bases between them. Germline V gene sequence: CDR1 MNHEY, CDR2 SVGAGI. CDR3 DNA: TGTGCCAGCAGTTACTCGTTACTGAAGAACTATGGCTACACCTTC. It yields the protein CASSYSLLKNYGYTF.